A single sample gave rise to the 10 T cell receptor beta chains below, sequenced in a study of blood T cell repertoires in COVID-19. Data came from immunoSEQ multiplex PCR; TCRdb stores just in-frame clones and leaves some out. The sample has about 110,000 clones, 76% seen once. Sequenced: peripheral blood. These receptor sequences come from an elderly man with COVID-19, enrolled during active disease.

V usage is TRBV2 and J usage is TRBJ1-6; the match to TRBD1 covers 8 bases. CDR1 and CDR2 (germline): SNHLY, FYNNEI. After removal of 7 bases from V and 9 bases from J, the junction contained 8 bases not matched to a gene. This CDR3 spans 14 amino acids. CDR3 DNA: TGTGCCAGCAACCGACAGGGGCTAAGTTCACCCCTCCACTTT. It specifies CASNRQGLSSPLHF.

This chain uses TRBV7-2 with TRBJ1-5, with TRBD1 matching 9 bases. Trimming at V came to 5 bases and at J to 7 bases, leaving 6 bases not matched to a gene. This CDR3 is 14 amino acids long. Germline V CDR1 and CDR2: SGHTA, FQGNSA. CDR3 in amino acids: CASSPGTGNQPQHF. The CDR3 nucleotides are TGTGCCAGCAGCCCCGGGACAGGGAACCAGCCCCAGCATTTT. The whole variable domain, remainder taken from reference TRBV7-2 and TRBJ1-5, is GAGVSQSPSNKVTEKGKDVELRCDPISGHTALYWYRQSLGQGLEFLIYFQGNSAPDKSGLPSDRFSAERTGGSVSTLTIQRTQQEDSAVYLCASSPGTGNQPQHFGDGTRLSIL.

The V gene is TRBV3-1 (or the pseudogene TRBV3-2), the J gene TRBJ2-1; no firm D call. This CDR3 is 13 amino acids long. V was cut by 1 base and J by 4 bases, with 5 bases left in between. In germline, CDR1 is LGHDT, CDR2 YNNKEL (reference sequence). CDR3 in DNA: TGTGCCAGCAGCCAAGTAGAGTACAATGAGCAGTTCTTC. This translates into CASSQVEYNEQFF.

The CDR3 reads CASSLGPGDQPQHF. As DNA, the CDR3 is TGTGCCAGCAGCTTAGGGCCGGGGGATCAGCCCCAGCATTTT. V gene TRBV7-2 combines with J gene TRBJ1-5, with a weak D call TRBD1 (5 bases). Per the germline V gene, CDR1 is SGHTA and CDR2 is FQGNSA. Trimming removed 1 base at V and 5 bases at J, with 9 bases between. The CDR3 spans 14 residues.

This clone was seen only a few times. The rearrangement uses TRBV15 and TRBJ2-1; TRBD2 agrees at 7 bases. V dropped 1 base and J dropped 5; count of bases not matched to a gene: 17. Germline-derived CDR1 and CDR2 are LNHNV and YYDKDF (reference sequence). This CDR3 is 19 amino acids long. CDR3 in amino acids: CATSRGMASGALINNEQFF. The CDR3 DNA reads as TGTGCCACCAGCAGAGGAATGGCTAGCGGAGCCCTTATAAACAATGAGCAGTTCTTC.

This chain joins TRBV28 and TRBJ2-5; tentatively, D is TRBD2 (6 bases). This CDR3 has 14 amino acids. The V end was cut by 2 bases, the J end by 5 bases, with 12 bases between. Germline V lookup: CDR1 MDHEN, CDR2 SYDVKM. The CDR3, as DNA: TGTGCCAGCAGTTTAGGGGGGAGGCGTGAGACCCAGTACTTC. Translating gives CASSLGGRRETQYF.

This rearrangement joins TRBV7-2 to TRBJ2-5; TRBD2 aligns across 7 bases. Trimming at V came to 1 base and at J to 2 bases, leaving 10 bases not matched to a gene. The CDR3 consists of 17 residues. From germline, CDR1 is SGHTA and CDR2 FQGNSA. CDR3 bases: TGTGCCAGCAGCTTAGGGGGCCTCGGGCGGGAGCAAGAGACCCAGTACTTC. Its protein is CASSLGGLGREQETQYF. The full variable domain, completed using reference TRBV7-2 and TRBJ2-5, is GAGVSQSPSNKVTEKGKDVELRCDPISGHTALYWYRQSLGQGLEFLIYFQGNSAPDKSGLPSDRFSAERTGGSVSTLTIQRTQQEDSAVYLCASSLGGLGREQETQYFGPGTRLLVL.

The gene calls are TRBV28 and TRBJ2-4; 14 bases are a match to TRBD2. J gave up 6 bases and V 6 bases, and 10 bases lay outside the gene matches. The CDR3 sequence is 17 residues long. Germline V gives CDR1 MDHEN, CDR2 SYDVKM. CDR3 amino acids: CASSPRLAGGPVNIQYF. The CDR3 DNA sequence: TGTGCCAGCAGCCCCCGACTAGCGGGAGGGCCCGTAAACATTCAGTACTTC.

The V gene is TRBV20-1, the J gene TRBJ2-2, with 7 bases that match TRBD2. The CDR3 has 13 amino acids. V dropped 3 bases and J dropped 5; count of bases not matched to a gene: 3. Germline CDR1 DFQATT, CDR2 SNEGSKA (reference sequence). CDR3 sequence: CSASRGVTGELFF. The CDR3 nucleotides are TGCAGTGCTAGTCGGGGGGTAACCGGGGAGCTGTTTTTT.

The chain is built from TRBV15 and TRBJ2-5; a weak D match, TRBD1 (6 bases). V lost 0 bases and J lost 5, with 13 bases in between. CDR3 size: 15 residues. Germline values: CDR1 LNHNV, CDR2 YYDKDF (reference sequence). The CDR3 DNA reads TGTGCCACCAGCAGAGATAAGTCCAGGGGCGAGACCCAGTACTTC. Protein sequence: CATSRDKSRGETQYF.